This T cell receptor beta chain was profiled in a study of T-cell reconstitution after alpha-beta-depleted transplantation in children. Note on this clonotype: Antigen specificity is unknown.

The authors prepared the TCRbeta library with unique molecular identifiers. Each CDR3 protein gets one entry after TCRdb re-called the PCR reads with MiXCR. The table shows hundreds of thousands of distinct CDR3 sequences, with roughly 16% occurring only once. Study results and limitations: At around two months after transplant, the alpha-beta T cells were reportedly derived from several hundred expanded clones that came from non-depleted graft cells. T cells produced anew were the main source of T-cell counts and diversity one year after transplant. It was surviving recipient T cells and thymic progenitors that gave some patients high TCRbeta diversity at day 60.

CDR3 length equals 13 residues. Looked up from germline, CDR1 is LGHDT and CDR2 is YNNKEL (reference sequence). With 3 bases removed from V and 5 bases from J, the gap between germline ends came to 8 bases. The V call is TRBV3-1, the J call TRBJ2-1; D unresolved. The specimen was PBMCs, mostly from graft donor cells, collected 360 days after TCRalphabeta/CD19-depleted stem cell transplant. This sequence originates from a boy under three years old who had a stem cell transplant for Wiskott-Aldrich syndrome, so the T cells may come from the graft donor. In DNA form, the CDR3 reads TGTGCCAGCAGCCAGTTAGGGAACAATGAGCAGTTCTTC. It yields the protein CASSQLGNNEQFF.